This entry lists 2 T cell receptor beta chains sequenced from one sample in a study of regulatory T cells in long-lasting Graves disease. Noted time point: newly diagnosed GD, antithyroid drugs for less than 3 months. Preparation of the TCR library used RNA extracted from PBMCs. Arm-PCR of CDR3 regions and iRepertoire HTBI primers were used to build TCR beta libraries. TCRdb re-called the multiplex PCR reads with MiXCR, one entry per CDR3 protein. The table has 250,000 to 400,000 distinct CDR3 sequences, 15% to 20% seen once. Sequencing used peripheral blood mononuclear cells (PBMCs), obtained at new diagnosis, from a patient treated with antithyroid drugs. The receptors were sampled from a female donor with Graves disease.

This clonotype was recorded many times. The chain joins TRBV4-2 to TRBJ2-7; 7 positions match TRBD2. CDR1 is LGHNA and CDR2 is YNFKEQ in the germline V gene. The CDR3 loop spans 18 amino acids. V shed 2 bases, J shed 2 bases, and the junction held 15 bases outside the gene matches. CDR3 sequence reads: CASSQPISGTTKAYEQYF. The DNA of the CDR3 is TGTGCCAGCAGCCAACCAATCTCCGGGACTACGAAAGCCTACGAGCAGTACTTC.

This clonotype appeared many times. V usage is TRBV7-3 and J usage is TRBJ2-6; 12 bases map to TRBD2. With V trimmed by 4 bases and J by 2 bases, 3 bases remained unmatched. CDR3 length: 17 residues. CDR1 and CDR2 from the germline V gene are SGHTA and FQGTGA. The CDR3: CASSSGLAGPGANVLTF. CDR3 nucleotides: TGTGCCAGCAGCTCAGGACTAGCGGGACCTGGGGCCAACGTCCTGACTTTC.